The present T cell receptor beta chain was sequenced within a study of cytomegalovirus exposure and HLA in healthy donors. Turning to the study itself: Unique TCRs numbering roughly 85 million, obtained from HLA-typed donors, made up an early data release. Study-wide results and caveats: TCR beta sequences numbering roughly 16,000 were associated with HLA alleles at 0.05 false discovery rate in a later analysis. Later examination showed HLA-associated TCR beta chains had greater clonal expansion than equally common others. From TCR beta sequences, most subjects' HLA-A and HLA-B alleles were reportedly predicted accurately.

The PCR contained 60 Vbeta and 13 Jbeta primers. TCRdb's copy holds only in-frame clones and misses some; the assay was immunoSEQ multiplex PCR. The repertoire consists of fewer than 250,000 clones, with more than 65% occurring once and the leading ten covering around 3.2%. Concerning this clone itself: Its cognate antigen is unknown.

Germline lookup yields CDR1 SQVTM and CDR2 ANQGSEA. The CDR3 covers 13 residues. The V and J ends lost 3 bases and 1 base respectively, with 9 bases between them. This clonotype was sampled from a woman aged 25-40 years in good health and CMV-seropositive. The chain links TRBV29-1 to TRBJ1-1; D gene ambiguous. Specimen: PBMCs. In DNA, the CDR3 is TGCAGCGTTGAGGGCCCACAGAACACTGAAGCTTTCTTT. Residues: CSVEGPQNTEAFF.